The table lists the clone carrying this T cell receptor (beta chain) with a few counts. Germline-derived CDR1 and CDR2 are SNHLY and FYNNEI. This CDR3 spans 14 amino acids. Trimming left V 5 bases short and J 1 base short, with 9 bases between. These data are taken from a study of shared clonotypes between healthy human individuals. TCRdb's copy holds only in-frame clones and misses some; the assay was immunoSEQ multiplex PCR. Here the sample spans about 960,000 clones, 76% being singletons. The receptor comes from a man between 18 and 29 years old in good health. This chain uses TRBV2 with TRBJ2-1; D is perhaps TRBD1 or TRBD2 (5 bases each). Sequencing input: memory CD4+ T cells sorted from blood. Noted subset: CD45RA-negative fraction. The chain's CDR3 is CASSRDDSYNEQFF. CDR3 nucleotide sequence: TGTGCCAGCAGTCGGGACGATTCCTACAATGAGCAGTTCTTC.